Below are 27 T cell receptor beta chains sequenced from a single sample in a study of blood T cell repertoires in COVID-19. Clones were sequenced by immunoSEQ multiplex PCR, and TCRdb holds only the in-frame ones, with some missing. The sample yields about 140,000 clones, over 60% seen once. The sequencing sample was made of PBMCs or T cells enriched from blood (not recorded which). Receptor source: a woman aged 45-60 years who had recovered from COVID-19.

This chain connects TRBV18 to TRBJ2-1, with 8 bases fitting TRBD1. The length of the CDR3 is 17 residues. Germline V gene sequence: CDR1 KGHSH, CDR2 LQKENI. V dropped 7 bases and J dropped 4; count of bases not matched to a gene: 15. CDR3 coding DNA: TGTGCCAGCTTAAACCCACCCCAGGACAGGGTGTACAATGAGCAGTTCTTC. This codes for CASLNPPQDRVYNEQFF.

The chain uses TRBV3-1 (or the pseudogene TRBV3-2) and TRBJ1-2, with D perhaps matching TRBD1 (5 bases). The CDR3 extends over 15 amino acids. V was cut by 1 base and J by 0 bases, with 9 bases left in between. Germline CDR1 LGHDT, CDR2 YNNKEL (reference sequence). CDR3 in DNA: TGTGCCAGCAGCCAAGGACAGCTTACTAACTATGGCTACACCTTC. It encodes CASSQGQLTNYGYTF.

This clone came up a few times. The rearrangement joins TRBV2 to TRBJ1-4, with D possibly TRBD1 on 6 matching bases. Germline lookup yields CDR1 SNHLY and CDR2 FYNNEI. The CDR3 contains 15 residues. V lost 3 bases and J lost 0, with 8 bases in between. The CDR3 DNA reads TGTGCCAGCAGTGATGGACAGACAACTAATGAAAAACTGTTTTTT. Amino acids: CASSDGQTTNEKLFF.

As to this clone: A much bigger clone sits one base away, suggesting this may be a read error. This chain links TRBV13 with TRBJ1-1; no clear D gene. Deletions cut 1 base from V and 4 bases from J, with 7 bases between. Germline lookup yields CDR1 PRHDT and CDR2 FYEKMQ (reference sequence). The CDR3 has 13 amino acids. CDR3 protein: CASSLDRSTEAFF. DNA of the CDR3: TGTGCCAGCAGCTTAGATCGGAGCACTGAAGCTTTCTTT.

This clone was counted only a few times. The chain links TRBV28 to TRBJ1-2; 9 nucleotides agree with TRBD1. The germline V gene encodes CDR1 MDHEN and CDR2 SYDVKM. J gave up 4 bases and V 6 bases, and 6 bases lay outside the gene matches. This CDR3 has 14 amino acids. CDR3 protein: CASSLGTGPYGYTF. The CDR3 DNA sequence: TGTGCCAGCAGCCTCGGGACAGGGCCCTATGGCTACACCTTC.

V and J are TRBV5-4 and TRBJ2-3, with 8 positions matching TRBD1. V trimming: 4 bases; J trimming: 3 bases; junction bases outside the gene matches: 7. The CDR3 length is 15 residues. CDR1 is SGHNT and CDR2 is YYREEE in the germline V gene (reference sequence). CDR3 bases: TGTGCCAGCAGCATCAGGACAGGGTTAACAGATACGCAGTATTTT. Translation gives CASSIRTGLTDTQYF.

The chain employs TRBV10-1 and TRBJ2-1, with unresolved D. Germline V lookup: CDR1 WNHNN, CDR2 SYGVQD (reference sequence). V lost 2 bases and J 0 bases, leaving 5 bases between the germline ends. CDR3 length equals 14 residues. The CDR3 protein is CASSESSSYNEQFF. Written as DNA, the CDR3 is TGCGCCAGCAGTGAGAGTAGCTCCTACAATGAGCAGTTCTTC.

The CDR3 nucleotides are TGTGCCAGCTCACCCGTCGACAGGGGAGGTGAAAAACTGTTTTTT. Translated, it gives CASSPVDRGGEKLFF. The chain employs TRBV18 and TRBJ1-4, with TRBD1 identical over 8 bases. Germline CDR1 and CDR2: KGHSH and LQKENI. Unmatched junction bases numbered 7, after V lost 3 bases and J lost 7 bases. The CDR3 consists of 15 residues.

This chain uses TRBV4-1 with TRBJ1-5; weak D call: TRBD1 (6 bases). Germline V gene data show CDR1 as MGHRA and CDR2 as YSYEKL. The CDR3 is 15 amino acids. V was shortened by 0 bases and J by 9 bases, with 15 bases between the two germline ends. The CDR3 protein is CASSQEWQGKRPQHF. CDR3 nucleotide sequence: TGCGCCAGCAGCCAAGAGTGGCAGGGGAAGAGGCCCCAGCATTTT.

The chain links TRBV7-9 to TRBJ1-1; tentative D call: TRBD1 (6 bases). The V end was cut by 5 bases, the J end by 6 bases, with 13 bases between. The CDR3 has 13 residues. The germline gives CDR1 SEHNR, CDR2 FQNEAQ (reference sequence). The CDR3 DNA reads TGTGCCAGCAGCCTACAGGGTGGCCCTGAAGCTTTCTTT. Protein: CASSLQGGPEAFF.

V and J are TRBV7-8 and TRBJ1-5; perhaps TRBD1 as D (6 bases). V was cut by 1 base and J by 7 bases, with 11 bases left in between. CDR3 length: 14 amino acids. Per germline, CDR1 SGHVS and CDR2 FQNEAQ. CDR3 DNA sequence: TGTGCCAGCAGCTTAGGGGGGCCACCCCAGCCCCAGCATTTT. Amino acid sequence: CASSLGGPPQPQHF. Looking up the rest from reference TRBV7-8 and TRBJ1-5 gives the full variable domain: GAGVSQSPRYKVAKRGQDVALRCDPISGHVSLFWYQQALGQGPEFLTYFQNEAQLDKSGLPSDRFFAERPEGSVSTLKIQRTQQEDSAVYLCASSLGGPPQPQHFGDGTRLSIL.

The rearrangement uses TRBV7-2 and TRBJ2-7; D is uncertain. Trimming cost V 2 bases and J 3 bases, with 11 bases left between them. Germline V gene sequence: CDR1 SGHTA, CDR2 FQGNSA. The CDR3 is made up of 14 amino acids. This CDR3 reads CASSLFQKIYEQYF. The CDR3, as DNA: TGTGCCAGCAGCTTATTTCAGAAAATCTACGAGCAGTACTTC. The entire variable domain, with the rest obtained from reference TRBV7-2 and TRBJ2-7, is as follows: GAGVSQSPSNKVTEKGKDVELRCDPISGHTALYWYRQSLGQGLEFLIYFQGNSAPDKSGLPSDRFSAERTGGSVSTLTIQRTQQEDSAVYLCASSLFQKIYEQYFGPGTRLTVT.

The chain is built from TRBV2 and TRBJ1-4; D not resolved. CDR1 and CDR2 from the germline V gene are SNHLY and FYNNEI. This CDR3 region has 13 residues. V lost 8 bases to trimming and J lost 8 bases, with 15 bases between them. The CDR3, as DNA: TGTGCCAGCGACGGTTTAGGAGGAGAAAAACTGTTTTTT. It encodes CASDGLGGEKLFF.

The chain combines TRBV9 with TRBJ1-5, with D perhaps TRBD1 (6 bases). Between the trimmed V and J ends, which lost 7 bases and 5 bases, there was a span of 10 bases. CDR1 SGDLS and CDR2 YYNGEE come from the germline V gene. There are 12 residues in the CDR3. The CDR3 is CASGGGHQPQHF. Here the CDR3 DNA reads TGTGCCAGCGGGGGGGGCCATCAGCCCCAGCATTTT.

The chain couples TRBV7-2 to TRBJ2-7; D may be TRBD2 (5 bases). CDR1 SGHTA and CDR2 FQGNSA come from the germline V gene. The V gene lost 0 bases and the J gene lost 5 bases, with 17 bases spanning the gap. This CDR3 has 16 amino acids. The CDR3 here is CASSLAPGESGDEQYF. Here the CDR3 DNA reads TGTGCCAGCAGCTTAGCCCCCGGGGAGTCCGGGGACGAGCAGTACTTC.

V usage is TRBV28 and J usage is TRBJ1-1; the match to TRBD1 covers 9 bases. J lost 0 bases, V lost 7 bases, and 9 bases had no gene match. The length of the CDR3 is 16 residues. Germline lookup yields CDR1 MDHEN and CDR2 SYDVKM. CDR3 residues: CASKSDRGHLNTEAFF. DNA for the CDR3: TGTGCCAGCAAATCGGACAGGGGTCATCTGAACACTGAAGCTTTCTTT.

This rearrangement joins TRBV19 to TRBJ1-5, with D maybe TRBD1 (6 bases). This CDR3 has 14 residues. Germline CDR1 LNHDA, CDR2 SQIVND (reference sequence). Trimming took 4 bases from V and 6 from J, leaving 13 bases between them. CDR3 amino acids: CASSTAGVGQPQHF. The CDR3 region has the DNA TGTGCCAGTAGTACCGCAGGGGTCGGTCAGCCCCAGCATTTT. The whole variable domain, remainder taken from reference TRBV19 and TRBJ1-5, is DGGITQSPKYLFRKEGQNVTLSCEQNLNHDAMYWYRQDPGQGLRLIYYSQIVNDFQKGDIAEGYSVSREKKESFPLTVTSAQKNPTAFYLCASSTAGVGQPQHFGDGTRLSIL.

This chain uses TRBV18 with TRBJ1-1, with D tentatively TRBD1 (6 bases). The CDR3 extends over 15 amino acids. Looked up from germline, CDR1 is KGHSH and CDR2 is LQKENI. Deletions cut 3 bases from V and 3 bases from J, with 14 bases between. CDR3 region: CASSPTQGWDTEAFF. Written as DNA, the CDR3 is TGTGCCAGCTCACCCACCCAGGGGTGGGACACTGAAGCTTTCTTT.

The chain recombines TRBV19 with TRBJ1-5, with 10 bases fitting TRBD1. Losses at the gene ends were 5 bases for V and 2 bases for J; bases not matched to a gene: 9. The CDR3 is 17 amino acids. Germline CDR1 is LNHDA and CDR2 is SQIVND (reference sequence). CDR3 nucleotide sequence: TGTGCCAGTAGTGCACGGGACAGGGGCGCCGGCAATCAGCCCCAGCATTTT. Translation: CASSARDRGAGNQPQHF.

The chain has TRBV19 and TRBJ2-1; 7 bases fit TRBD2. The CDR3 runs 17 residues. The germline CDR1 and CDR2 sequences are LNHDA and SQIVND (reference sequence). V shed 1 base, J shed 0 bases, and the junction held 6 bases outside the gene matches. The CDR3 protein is CASSIVEGTTSYNEQFF. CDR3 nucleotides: TGTGCCAGTAGTATAGTTGAAGGGACTACCTCCTACAATGAGCAGTTCTTC. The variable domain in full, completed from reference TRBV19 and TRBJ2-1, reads DGGITQSPKYLFRKEGQNVTLSCEQNLNHDAMYWYRQDPGQGLRLIYYSQIVNDFQKGDIAEGYSVSREKKESFPLTVTSAQKNPTAFYLCASSIVEGTTSYNEQFFGPGTRLTVL.

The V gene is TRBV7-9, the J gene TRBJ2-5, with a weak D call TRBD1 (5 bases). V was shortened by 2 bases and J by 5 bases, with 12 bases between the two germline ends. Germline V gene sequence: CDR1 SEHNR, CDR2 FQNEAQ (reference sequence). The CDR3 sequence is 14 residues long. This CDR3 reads CASSLRRAVETQYF. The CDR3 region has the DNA TGTGCCAGCAGCTTACGCAGGGCAGTGGAGACCCAGTACTTC.

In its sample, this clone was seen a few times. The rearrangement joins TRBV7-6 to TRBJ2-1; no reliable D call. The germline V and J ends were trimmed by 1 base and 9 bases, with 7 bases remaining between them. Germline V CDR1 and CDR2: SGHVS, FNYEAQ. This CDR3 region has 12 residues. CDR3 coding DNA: TGTGCCAGCAGCTTAGTCCACGGTGAGCAGTTCTTC. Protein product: CASSLVHGEQFF.

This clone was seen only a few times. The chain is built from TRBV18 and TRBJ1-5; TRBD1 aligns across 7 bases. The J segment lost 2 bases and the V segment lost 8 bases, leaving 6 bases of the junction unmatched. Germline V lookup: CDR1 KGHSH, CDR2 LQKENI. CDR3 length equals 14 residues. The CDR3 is CASAGQEGNQPQHF. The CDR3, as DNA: TGTGCCAGCGCTGGACAGGAGGGCAATCAGCCCCAGCATTTT.

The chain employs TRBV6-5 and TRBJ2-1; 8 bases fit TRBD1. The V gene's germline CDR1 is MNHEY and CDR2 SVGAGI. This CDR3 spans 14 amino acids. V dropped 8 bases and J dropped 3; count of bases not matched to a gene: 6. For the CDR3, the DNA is TGTGCCAGCGGCACAGGGGGAGTCTACAATGAGCAGTTCTTC. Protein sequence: CASGTGGVYNEQFF.

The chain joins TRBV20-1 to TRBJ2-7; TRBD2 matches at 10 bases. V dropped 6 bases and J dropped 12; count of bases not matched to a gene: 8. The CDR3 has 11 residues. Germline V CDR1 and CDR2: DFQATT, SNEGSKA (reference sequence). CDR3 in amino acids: CSATPGLAVYF. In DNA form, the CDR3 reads TGCAGTGCCACTCCTGGACTAGCGGTGTACTTC.

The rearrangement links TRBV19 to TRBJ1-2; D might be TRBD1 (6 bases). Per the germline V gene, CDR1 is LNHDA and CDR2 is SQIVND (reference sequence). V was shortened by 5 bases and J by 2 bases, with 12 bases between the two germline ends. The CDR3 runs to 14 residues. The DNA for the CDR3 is TGTGCCAGTAGTTCCCTGGGGGCCAACTATGGCTACACCTTC. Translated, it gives CASSSLGANYGYTF.

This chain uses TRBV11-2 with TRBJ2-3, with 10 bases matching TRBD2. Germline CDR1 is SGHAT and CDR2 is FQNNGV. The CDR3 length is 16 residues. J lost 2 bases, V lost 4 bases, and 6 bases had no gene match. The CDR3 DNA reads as TGTGCCAGCAGCTATCTAGCGGGGGCCCTCACAGATACGCAGTATTTT. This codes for CASSYLAGALTDTQYF.